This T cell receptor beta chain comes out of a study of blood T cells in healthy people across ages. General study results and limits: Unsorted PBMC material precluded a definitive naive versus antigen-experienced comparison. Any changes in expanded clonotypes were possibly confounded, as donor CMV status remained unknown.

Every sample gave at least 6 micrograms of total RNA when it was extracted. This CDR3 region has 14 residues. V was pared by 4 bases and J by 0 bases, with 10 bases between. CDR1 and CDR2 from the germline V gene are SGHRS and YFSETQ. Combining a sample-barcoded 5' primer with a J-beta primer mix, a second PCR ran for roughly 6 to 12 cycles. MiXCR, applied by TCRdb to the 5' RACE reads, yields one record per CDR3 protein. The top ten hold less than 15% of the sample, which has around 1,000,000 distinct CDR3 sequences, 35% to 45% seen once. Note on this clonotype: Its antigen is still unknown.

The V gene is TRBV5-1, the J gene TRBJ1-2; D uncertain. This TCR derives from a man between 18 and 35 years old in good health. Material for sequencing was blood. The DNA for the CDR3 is TGCGCCAGCAGCCCAGTCGGGACTAACTATGGCTACACCTTC. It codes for CASSPVGTNYGYTF.